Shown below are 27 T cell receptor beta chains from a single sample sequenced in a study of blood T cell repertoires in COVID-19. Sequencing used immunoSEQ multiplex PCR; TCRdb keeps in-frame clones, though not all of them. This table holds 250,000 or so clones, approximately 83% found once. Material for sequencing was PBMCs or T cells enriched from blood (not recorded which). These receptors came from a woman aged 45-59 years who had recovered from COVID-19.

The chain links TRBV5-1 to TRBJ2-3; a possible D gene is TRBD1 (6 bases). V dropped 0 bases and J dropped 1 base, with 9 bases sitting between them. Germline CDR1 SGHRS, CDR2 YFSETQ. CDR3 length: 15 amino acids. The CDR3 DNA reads TGCGCCAGCAGCTTGGGGACAGTTCGCACAGATACGCAGTATTTT. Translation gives CASSLGTVRTDTQYF. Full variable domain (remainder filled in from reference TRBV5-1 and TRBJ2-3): KAGVTQTPRYLIKTRGQQVTLSCSPISGHRSVSWYQQTPGQGLQFLFEYFSETQRNKGNFPGRFSGRQFSNSRSEMNVSTLELGDSALYLCASSLGTVRTDTQYFGPGTRLTVL.

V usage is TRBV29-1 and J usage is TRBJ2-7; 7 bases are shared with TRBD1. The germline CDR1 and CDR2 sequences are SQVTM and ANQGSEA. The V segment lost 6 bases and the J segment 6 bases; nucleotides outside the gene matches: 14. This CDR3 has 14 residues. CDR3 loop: CSVLLQGYPFEQYF. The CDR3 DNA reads TGCAGCGTCTTATTACAGGGGTATCCCTTCGAGCAGTACTTC.

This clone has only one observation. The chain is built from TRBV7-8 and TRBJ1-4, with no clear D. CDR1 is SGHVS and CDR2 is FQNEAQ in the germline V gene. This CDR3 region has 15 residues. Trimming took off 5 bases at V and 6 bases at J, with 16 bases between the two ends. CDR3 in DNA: TGTGCCAGCAGCCCTCGGCCGGAGGAGGATGAAAAACTGTTTTTT. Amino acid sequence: CASSPRPEEDEKLFF. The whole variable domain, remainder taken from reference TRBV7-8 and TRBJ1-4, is GAGVSQSPRYKVAKRGQDVALRCDPISGHVSLFWYQQALGQGPEFLTYFQNEAQLDKSGLPSDRFFAERPEGSVSTLKIQRTQQEDSAVYLCASSPRPEEDEKLFFGSGTQLSVL.

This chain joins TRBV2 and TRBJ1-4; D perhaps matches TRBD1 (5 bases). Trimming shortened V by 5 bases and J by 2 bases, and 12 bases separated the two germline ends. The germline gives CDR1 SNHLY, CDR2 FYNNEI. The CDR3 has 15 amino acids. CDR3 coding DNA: TGTGCCAGCAGTTACCAGGGAATGACTAATGAAAAACTGTTTTTT. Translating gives CASSYQGMTNEKLFF.

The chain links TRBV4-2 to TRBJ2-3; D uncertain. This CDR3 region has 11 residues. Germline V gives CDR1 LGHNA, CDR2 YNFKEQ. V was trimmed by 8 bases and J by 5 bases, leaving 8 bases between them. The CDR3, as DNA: TGTGCCAGCTCCGGTGAAGATACGCAGTATTTT. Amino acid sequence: CASSGEDTQYF.

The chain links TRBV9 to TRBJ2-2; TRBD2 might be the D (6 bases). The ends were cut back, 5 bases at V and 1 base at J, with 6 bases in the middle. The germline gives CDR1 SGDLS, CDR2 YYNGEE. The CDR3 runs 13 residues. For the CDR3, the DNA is TGTGCCAGCAGGCGGGAGAACACCGGGGAGCTGTTTTTT. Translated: CASRRENTGELFF.

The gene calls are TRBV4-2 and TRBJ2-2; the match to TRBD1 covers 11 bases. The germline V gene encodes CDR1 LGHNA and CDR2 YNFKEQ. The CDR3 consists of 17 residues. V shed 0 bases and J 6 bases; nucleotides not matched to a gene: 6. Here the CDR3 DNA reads TGTGCCAGCAGCCAAGATCTGGGACAGGGGGGGGCCGGGGAGCTGTTTTTT. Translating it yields CASSQDLGQGGAGELFF.

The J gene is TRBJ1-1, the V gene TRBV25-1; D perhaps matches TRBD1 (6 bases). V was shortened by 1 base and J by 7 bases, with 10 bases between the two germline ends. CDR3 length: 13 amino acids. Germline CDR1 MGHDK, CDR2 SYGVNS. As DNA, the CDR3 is TGTGCCAGCAGTGAATTCAGAGGGGGTGAAGCTTTCTTT. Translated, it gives CASSEFRGGEAFF.

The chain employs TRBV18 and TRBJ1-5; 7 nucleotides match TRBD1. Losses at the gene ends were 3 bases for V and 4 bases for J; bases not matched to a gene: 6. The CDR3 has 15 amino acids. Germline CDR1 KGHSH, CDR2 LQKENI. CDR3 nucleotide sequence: TGTGCCAGCTCACCTACAGGGGCGGGAAATCAGCCCCAGCATTTT. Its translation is CASSPTGAGNQPQHF.

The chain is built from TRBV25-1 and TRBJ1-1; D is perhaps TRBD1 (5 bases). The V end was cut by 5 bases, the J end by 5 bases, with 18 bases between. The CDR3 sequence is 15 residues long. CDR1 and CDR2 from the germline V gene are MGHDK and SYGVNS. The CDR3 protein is CASSSDPAGRTEAFF. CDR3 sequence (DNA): TGTGCCAGCAGTTCCGACCCCGCGGGGCGGACTGAAGCTTTCTTT. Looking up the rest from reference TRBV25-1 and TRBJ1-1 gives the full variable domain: EADIYQTPRYLVIGTGKKITLECSQTMGHDKMYWYQQDPGMELHLIHYSYGVNSTEKGDLSSESTVSRIRTEHFPLTLESARPSHTSQYLCASSSDPAGRTEAFFGQGTRLTVV.

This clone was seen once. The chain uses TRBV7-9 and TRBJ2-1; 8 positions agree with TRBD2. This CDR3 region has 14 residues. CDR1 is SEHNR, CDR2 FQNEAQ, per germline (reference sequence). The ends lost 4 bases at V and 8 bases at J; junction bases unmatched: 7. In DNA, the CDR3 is TGTGCCAGCAGCTCCCGGGGGGGTGGTGATGAGCAGTTCTTC. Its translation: CASSSRGGGDEQFF.

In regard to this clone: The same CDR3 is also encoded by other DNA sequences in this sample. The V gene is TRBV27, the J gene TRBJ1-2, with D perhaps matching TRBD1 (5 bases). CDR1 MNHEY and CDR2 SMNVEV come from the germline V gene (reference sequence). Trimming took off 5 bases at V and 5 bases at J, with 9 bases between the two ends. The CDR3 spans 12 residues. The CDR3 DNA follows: TGTGCCAGCAGTCCCCAGGGTTATGGCTACACCTTC. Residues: CASSPQGYGYTF.

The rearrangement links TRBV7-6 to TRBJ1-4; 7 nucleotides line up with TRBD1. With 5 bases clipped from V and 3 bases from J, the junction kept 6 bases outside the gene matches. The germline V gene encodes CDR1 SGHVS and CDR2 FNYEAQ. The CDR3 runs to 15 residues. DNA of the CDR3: TGTGCCAGCAGCCTAGGGACAGACCCTAATGAAAAACTGTTTTTT. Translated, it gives CASSLGTDPNEKLFF.

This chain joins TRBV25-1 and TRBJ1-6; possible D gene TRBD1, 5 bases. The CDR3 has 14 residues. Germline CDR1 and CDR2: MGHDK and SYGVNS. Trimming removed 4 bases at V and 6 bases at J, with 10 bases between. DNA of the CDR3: TGTGCCAGCAGTGTGGGGCAGGGTAATTCACCCCTCCACTTT. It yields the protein CASSVGQGNSPLHF.

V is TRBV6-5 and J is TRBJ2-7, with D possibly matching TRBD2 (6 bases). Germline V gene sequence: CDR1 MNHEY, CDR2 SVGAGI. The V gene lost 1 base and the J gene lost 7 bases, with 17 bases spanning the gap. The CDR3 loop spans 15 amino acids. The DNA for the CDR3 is TGTGCCAGCAGTTACTTTCCGCTAGCGCCCGAAGAGCAGTACTTC. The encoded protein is CASSYFPLAPEEQYF.

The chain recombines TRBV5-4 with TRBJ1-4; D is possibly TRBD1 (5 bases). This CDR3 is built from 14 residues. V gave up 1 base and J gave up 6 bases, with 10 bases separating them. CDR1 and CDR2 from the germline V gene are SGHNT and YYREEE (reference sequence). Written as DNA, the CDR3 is TGTGCCAGCAGCTTGAGGGGAGGGGATGAAAAACTGTTTTTT. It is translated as CASSLRGGDEKLFF. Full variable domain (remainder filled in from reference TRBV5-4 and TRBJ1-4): ETGVTQSPTHLIKTRGQQVTLRCSSQSGHNTVSWYQQALGQGPQFIFQYYREEENGRGNFPPRFSGLQFPNYSSELNVNALELDDSALYLCASSLRGGDEKLFFGSGTQLSVL.

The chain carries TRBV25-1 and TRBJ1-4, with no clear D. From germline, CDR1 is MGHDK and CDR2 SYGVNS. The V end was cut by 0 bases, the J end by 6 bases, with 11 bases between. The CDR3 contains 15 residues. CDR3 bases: TGTGCCAGCAGTGAATATTTACGGTCTGATGAAAAACTGTTTTTT. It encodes CASSEYLRSDEKLFF.

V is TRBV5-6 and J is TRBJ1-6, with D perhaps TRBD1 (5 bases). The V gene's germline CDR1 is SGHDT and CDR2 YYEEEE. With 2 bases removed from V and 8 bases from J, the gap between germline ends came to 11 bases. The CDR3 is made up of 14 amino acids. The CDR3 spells CASSLERGDSPLHF. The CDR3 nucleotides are TGTGCCAGCAGCTTAGAAAGGGGTGATTCACCCCTCCACTTT.

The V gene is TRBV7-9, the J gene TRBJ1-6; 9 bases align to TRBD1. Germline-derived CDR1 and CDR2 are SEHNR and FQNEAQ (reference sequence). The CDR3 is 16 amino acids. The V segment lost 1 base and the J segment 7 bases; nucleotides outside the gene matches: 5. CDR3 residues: CASSLVTGGRNSPLHF. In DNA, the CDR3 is TGTGCCAGCAGCTTAGTAACAGGGGGCAGGAATTCACCCCTCCACTTT.

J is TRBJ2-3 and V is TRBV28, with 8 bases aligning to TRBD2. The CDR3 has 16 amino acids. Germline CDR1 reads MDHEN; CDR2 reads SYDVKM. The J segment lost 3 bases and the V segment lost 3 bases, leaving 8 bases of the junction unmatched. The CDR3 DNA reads TGTGCCAGCAGTTTTCGAGCGGGGGTTGGGACAGATACGCAGTATTTT. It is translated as CASSFRAGVGTDTQYF. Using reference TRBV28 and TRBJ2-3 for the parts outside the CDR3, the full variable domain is DVKVTQSSRYLVKRTGEKVFLECVQDMDHENMFWYRQDPGLGLRLIYFSYDVKMKEKGDIPEGYSVSREKKERFSLILESASTNQTSMYLCASSFRAGVGTDTQYFGPGTRLTVL.

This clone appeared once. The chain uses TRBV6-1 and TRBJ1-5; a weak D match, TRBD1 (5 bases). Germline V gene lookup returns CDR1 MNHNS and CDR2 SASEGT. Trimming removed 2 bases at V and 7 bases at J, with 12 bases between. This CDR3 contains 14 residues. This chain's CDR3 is CASSEQGRTQPQHF. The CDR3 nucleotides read TGTGCCAGCAGTGAACAGGGCAGGACCCAGCCCCAGCATTTT.

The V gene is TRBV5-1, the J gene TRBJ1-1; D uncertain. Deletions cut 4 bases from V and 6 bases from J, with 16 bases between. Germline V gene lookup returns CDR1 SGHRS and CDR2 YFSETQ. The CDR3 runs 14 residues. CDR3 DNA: TGCGCCAGCAGCAAAGATGAACGGGTCTCTGAAGCTTTCTTT. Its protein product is CASSKDERVSEAFF. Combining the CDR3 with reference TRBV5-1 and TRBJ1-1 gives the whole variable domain KAGVTQTPRYLIKTRGQQVTLSCSPISGHRSVSWYQQTPGQGLQFLFEYFSETQRNKGNFPGRFSGRQFSNSRSEMNVSTLELGDSALYLCASSKDERVSEAFFGQGTRLTVV.

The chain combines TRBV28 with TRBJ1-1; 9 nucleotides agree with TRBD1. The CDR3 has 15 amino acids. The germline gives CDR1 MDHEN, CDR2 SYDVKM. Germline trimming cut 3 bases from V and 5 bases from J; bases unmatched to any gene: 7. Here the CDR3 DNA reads TGTGCCAGCAGTTTCGAGACAGGGGGTGAGACTGAAGCTTTCTTT. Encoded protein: CASSFETGGETEAFF. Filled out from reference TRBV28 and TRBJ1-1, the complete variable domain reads DVKVTQSSRYLVKRTGEKVFLECVQDMDHENMFWYRQDPGLGLRLIYFSYDVKMKEKGDIPEGYSVSREKKERFSLILESASTNQTSMYLCASSFETGGETEAFFGQGTRLTVV.

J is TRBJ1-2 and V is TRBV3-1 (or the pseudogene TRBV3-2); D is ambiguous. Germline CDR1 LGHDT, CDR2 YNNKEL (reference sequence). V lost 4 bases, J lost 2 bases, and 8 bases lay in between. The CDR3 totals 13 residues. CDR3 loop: CASSPQMNYGYTF. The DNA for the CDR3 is TGTGCCAGCAGCCCCCAAATGAACTATGGCTACACCTTC.

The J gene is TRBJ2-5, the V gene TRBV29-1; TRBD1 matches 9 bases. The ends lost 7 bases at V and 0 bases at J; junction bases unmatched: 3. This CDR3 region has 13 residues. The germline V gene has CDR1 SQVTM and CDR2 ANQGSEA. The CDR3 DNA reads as TGCAGCGCTGACAGGGGGAACCAAGAGACCCAGTACTTC. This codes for CSADRGNQETQYF.

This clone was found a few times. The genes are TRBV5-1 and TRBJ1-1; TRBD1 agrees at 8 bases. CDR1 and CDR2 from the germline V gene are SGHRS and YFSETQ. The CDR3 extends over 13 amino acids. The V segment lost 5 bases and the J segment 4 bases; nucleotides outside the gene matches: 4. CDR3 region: CASRGQEGTEAFF. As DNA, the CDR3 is TGCGCCAGCAGGGGACAGGAGGGCACTGAAGCTTTCTTT.

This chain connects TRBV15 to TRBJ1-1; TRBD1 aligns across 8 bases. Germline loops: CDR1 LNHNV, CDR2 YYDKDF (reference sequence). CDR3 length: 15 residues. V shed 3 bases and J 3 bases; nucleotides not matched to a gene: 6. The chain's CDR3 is CATSRAGQVYTEAFF. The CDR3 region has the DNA TGTGCCACCAGCAGGGCGGGACAGGTCTACACTGAAGCTTTCTTT.